The clone carrying this T cell receptor (beta chain) was recorded once. Antigen specificity is unknown. The sample originates from a study of blood T cells in healthy people across ages. Regarding the study as a whole: Researchers deemed the diversity estimates from one million T cells underestimates.

The use of a sample-barcoded 5' primer and a J-beta primer mix characterized a second PCR of about 6 to 12 cycles. TCRdb ran MiXCR on the 5' RACE reads and lists one entry per CDR3 protein. The sample holds around 940,000 distinct CDR3 sequences, 51% seen once. Extraction yielded at least 5 micrograms of total RNA per sample. The CDR3 extends over 14 amino acids. Germline V gene data show CDR1 as MNHEY and CDR2 as SVGEGT. V was cut by 6 bases and J by 3 bases, with 12 bases left in between. V and J are TRBV6-2 or TRBV6-3 and TRBJ1-5, with D perhaps TRBD1 (6 bases). This TCR was sampled from a woman in her sixties in good health. The sequenced material came from blood. In nucleotides, the CDR3 is TGTGCCAGCAGGCAAGGGGGTATCAATCAGCCCCAGCATTTT. It encodes CASRQGGINQPQHF.